A single sample is the source of the 24 T cell receptor beta chains below, sequenced in a study of T cell repertoires in cytomegalovirus infection. For these TCRs, the target antigens are not known. MiXCR, run by TCRdb on the reads, gives a single entry per CDR3 protein. The sample records approximately 73,000 distinct CDR3 sequences, about 37% being singletons. Sequences were derived from CD8+ T cells from cultured PBMCs, sampled from culture after CMV antigen stimulation. These receptors originate from a human donor in good health (CMV status not recorded). Some clones in this sample may be carry-over from other donors' samples.

This rearrangement joins TRBV6-2 or TRBV6-3 to TRBJ1-2; possibly TRBD1 for D (5 bases). CDR1 is MNHEY, CDR2 SVGEGT, per germline. The CDR3 totals 19 residues. Trimming removed 7 bases from V and 1 base from J, with 28 bases in between. The CDR3 nucleotides read TGTGCCAGCACTTCAGGCCCGGGACGAATAATATCGCATAACTATGGCTACACCTTC. Translating it yields CASTSGPGRIISHNYGYTF.

This clonotype was seen repeatedly, ten times or more. This rearrangement joins TRBV6-1 to TRBJ2-1; 10 nucleotides align to TRBD1. CDR1 is MNHNS and CDR2 is SASEGT in the germline V gene. This CDR3 is built from 14 residues. After removal of 7 bases from V and 6 bases from J, the junction contained 6 bases not matched to a gene. CDR3 in DNA: TGTGCCAGCACCGGGACAGGGGAGGTCAATGAGCAGTTCTTC. Its protein is CASTGTGEVNEQFF.

Only a few counts were recorded for this clonotype. The chain links TRBV28 to TRBJ2-3, with TRBD2 identical over 15 bases. Per the germline V gene, CDR1 is MDHEN and CDR2 is SYDVKM. This CDR3 region has 17 residues. V was pared by 5 bases and J by 0 bases, with 3 bases of the junction left unmatched. The CDR3 sequence is CASSGTSGGPSTDTQYF. The CDR3 region has the DNA TGTGCCAGCAGTGGGACTAGCGGGGGGCCTAGCACAGATACGCAGTATTTT.

V usage is TRBV10-3 and J usage is TRBJ1-1, with D unclear. CDR3 length: 15 amino acids. V was shortened by 0 bases and J by 1 base, with 9 bases between the two germline ends. Germline CDR1 and CDR2: ENHRY and SYGVKD. This CDR3 is CAISESRQANTEAFF. The DNA for the CDR3 is TGTGCCATCAGTGAGTCGAGGCAGGCGAACACTGAAGCTTTCTTT.

V and J are TRBV12-3 or TRBV12-4 and TRBJ1-1; TRBD1 aligns across 7 bases. Germline trimming cut 4 bases from V and 4 bases from J; bases unmatched to any gene: 6. CDR3 length: 14 amino acids. The CDR3 DNA follows: TGTGCCAGCAGTTGGACAGGATCGGGCACTGAAGCTTTCTTT. This sequence encodes CASSWTGSGTEAFF.

This clonotype was detected a few times. This chain joins TRBV11-2 and TRBJ2-1, with D unresolved. Germline CDR1 is SGHAT and CDR2 is FQNNGV. The CDR3 has 12 amino acids. V was cut by 4 bases and J by 7 bases, with 8 bases left in between. The DNA for the CDR3 is TGTGCCAGCAGCTCCCCCGGGAATGAGCAGTTCTTC. Translated: CASSSPGNEQFF.

The chain joins TRBV4-3 to TRBJ2-5, with TRBD2 matching over 8 bases. Trimming at V came to 0 bases and at J to 0 bases, leaving 6 bases not matched to a gene. There are 17 residues in the CDR3. Germline CDR1 and CDR2: LGHNA and YSLEER. CDR3 DNA: TGCGCCAGCAGCCAAGATCCGAAAGCGGGGGACCAAGAGACCCAGTACTTC. Protein product: CASSQDPKAGDQETQYF.

This clonotype has only a few counts. The J gene is TRBJ2-5, the V gene TRBV7-6; D uncertain. Germline values: CDR1 SGHVS, CDR2 FNYEAQ. The CDR3 has 14 residues. Deletions cut 1 base from V and 5 bases from J, with 11 bases between. In nucleotides, the CDR3 is TGTGCCAGCAGCTTAGAGGCCATGGGGGAGACCCAGTACTTC. This encodes CASSLEAMGETQYF.

This chain connects TRBV27 to TRBJ2-6; possibly TRBD1 or TRBD2 for D (5 bases each). Germline-derived CDR1 and CDR2 are MNHEY and SMNVEV (reference sequence). The CDR3 length is 15 residues. V lost 1 base and J 1 base, leaving 5 bases between the germline ends. The CDR3 nucleotides read TGTGCCAGCAGTTTATGGGGGTCTGGGGCCAACGTCCTGACTTTC. As protein: CASSLWGSGANVLTF.

The chain carries TRBV20-1 and TRBJ1-3, with 7 bases that match TRBD1. The V and J ends lost 1 base and 5 bases, in that order; junction bases with no gene match: 5. CDR1 DFQATT and CDR2 SNEGSKA come from the germline V gene (reference sequence). This CDR3 has 14 residues. The CDR3 bases are TGCAGTGCTAGAGGACAGGGAGGCAGAAACACCATATATTTT. The encoded protein is CSARGQGGRNTIYF.

To note about this clonotype: One junction end disagrees with the germline gene, perhaps due to a read error. The chain uses TRBV7-6 and TRBJ1-4, with 10 bases that match TRBD1. The CDR3 is made up of 15 amino acids. Germline V gives CDR1 SGHVS, CDR2 FNYEAQ. The CDR3 sequence: CASSLGTGEGEKLFF. CDR3 coding DNA: TGTGCTAGCAGCTTAGGGACAGGGGAGGGTGAAAAACTGTTTTTT.

Concerning this clonotype: At one boundary the junction diverges from the germline segment, which might be a read error. The J gene is TRBJ1-1, the V gene TRBV5-4, with unresolved D. In germline, CDR1 is SGHNT, CDR2 YYREEE (reference sequence). This CDR3 has 12 residues. The CDR3, as DNA: TGTGCCAGCAGCTTGGAAGGCACTAAAGCTTTCTTT. Encoded protein: CASSLEGTKAFF.

This chain connects TRBV7-9 to TRBJ1-2, with 8 bases identical to TRBD1. J lost 10 bases, V lost 4 bases, and 5 bases had no gene match. Per the germline V gene, CDR1 is SEHNR and CDR2 is FQNEAQ (reference sequence). The CDR3 covers 12 residues. CDR3 loop: CASSWTGPLYTF. The DNA of the CDR3 is TGTGCCAGCAGCTGGACAGGGCCACTCTACACCTTC.

This rearrangement joins TRBV6-5 to TRBJ1-5, with D perhaps matching TRBD1 (5 bases). The V end was cut by 5 bases, the J end by 1 base, with 21 bases between. The CDR3 sequence is 18 residues long. Germline-derived CDR1 and CDR2 are MNHEY and SVGAGI. This chain's CDR3 is CASSDQPSGHGSNQPQHF. CDR3 nucleotides: TGTGCCAGCAGTGACCAACCCTCAGGACACGGAAGCAATCAGCCCCAGCATTTT.

This clonotype appeared a few times. This CDR3 reads CASSPFRAFF. CDR3 DNA: TGTGCCAGCAGCCCATTCAGAGCTTTCTTT. The chain has TRBV7-2 and TRBJ1-1; no clear D gene. Per germline, CDR1 SGHTA and CDR2 FQGNSA. CDR3 length: 10 residues. The ends were cut back, 5 bases at V and 10 bases at J, with 8 bases in the middle.

The chain is built from TRBV6-4 and TRBJ2-7, with a possible D match to TRBD1 (7 bases). Trimming stripped 3 bases from V and 3 bases from J, with 15 bases between. Germline values: CDR1 MRHNA, CDR2 SNTAGT. This CDR3 contains 15 residues. DNA of the CDR3: TGTGCCAGCAGTGAAGGAGGGGGCAGCAGCTACGAGCAGTACTTC. This codes for CASSEGGGSSYEQYF.

This clonotype appeared a few times. The genes are TRBV4-1 and TRBJ2-5; 8 positions match TRBD2. The germline V gene has CDR1 MGHRA and CDR2 YSYEKL. This CDR3 region has 17 residues. V was clipped by 2 bases and J by 5 bases; unmatched bases: 13. The CDR3 DNA follows: TGCGCCAGCAGCCAATTCCCACTAGCGGTGGGTCGGGAGACCCAGTACTTC. Its protein is CASSQFPLAVGRETQYF.

The chain joins TRBV6-6 to TRBJ2-1, with 8 positions matching TRBD1. V shed 0 bases, J shed 8 bases, and the junction held 9 bases outside the gene matches. CDR3 length: 16 amino acids. From germline, CDR1 is MNHNY and CDR2 SVGAGI (reference sequence). Written as DNA, the CDR3 is TGTGCCAGCAGTTACTCAGTACGACAGGGGTTTGATGAGCAGTTCTTC. As protein: CASSYSVRQGFDEQFF.

This sequence joins TRBV5-8 and TRBJ2-1; tentative D call: TRBD2 (6 bases). Germline CDR1 and CDR2: SGHTS and YDEGEE. The CDR3 sequence is 15 residues long. Trimming pared 2 bases from V and 10 bases from J, leaving 19 bases between. CDR3 amino acids: CASSLAGYGAEEQFF. CDR3 sequence (DNA): TGTGCCAGCAGCTTAGCGGGCTATGGGGCAGAGGAGCAGTTCTTC.

V is TRBV24-1 and J is TRBJ1-2; D ambiguous. The CDR3 runs 14 residues. The V gene lost 1 base and the J gene lost 8 bases, with 13 bases spanning the gap. Germline V lookup: CDR1 KGHDR, CDR2 SFDVKD. CDR3 sequence: CATSDFETFGGYTF. The CDR3 DNA sequence: TGTGCCACCAGTGATTTCGAGACATTCGGGGGCTACACCTTC.

The V call is TRBV4-1, the J call TRBJ2-7; TRBD1 matches at 8 bases. There are 16 residues in the CDR3. Germline CDR1 is MGHRA and CDR2 is YSYEKL. V was pared by 2 bases and J by 2 bases, with 8 bases of the junction left unmatched. The CDR3 DNA reads as TGCGCCAGCAGCCAACTCCCGGGACAGGAGACCTACGAGCAGTACTTC. Amino acids: CASSQLPGQETYEQYF.

This clonotype was detected only a few times. The chain employs TRBV7-8 and TRBJ2-2, with TRBD2 as a possible D gene (6 bases). Trimming removed 8 bases from V and 5 bases from J, with 9 bases in between. This CDR3 spans 12 amino acids. Germline-derived CDR1 and CDR2 are SGHVS and FQNEAQ. The CDR3 sequence is CASFGGTGELFF. CDR3 DNA sequence: TGTGCCAGCTTCGGGGGTACCGGGGAGCTGTTTTTT.

This clonotype was picked up one time. The chain couples TRBV5-1 to TRBJ2-1; no definite D call. In germline, CDR1 is SGHRS, CDR2 YFSETQ. The CDR3 consists of 14 residues. The ends were cut back, 5 bases at V and 2 bases at J, with 11 bases in the middle. The CDR3 DNA follows: TGCGCCAGCAGAAGCGACGGAACCTACAATGAGCAGTTCTTC. Translating it yields CASRSDGTYNEQFF. Variable domain in full (rest from reference TRBV5-1 and TRBJ2-1): KAGVTQTPRYLIKTRGQQVTLSCSPISGHRSVSWYQQTPGQGLQFLFEYFSETQRNKGNFPGRFSGRQFSNSRSEMNVSTLELGDSALYLCASRSDGTYNEQFFGPGTRLTVL.

The chain couples TRBV6-1 to TRBJ1-2; a weak D match, TRBD1 (5 bases). The V gene lost 0 bases and the J gene lost 8 bases, with 16 bases spanning the gap. Germline loops: CDR1 MNHNS, CDR2 SASEGT. This CDR3 is 15 amino acids long. The CDR3 nucleotides read TGTGCCAGCAGTGAAGCGGGACGGGTGTTCGAGGGCTACACCTTC. Protein product: CASSEAGRVFEGYTF.